This TCR beta chain originates from a study of T cells in localized non-small cell lung cancer. Assay used: immunoSEQ multiplex PCR; TCRdb lists only in-frame clones, some missing. The sample holds 15,000 to 20,000 clones, around 89% seen once. Germline V lookup: CDR1 SGHKS, CDR2 YYEKEE (reference sequence). V was pared by 4 bases and J by 5 bases, with 13 bases between. The CDR3 runs 14 residues. The sequencing used peripheral blood mononuclear cells, collected before any cancer treatment. V and J are TRBV5-5 and TRBJ2-1; D is undetermined. The TCR was taken from a woman between 35 and 70 years old with stage III lung adenocarcinoma. CDR3 residues: CASSRIVTDNEQFF. In DNA, the CDR3 is TGTGCCAGCAGCAGGATAGTTACTGACAATGAGCAGTTCTTC.